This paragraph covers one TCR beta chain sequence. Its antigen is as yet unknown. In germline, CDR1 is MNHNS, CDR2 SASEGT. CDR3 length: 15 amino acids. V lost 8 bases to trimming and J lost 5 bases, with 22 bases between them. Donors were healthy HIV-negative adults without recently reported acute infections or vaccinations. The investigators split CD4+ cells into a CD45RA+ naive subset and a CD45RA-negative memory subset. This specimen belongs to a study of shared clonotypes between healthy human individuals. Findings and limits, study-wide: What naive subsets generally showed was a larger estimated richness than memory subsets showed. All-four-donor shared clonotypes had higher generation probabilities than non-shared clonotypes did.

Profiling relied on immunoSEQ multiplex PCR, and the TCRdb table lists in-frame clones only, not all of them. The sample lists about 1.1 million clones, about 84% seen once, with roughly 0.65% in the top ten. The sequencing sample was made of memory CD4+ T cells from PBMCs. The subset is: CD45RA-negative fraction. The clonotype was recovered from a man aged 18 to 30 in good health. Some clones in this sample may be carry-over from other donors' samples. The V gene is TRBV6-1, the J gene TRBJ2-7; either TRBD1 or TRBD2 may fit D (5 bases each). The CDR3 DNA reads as TGTGCCAGCGGCTGGGACCCCGAACTATCCAACGAGCAGTACTTC. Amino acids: CASGWDPELSNEQYF.